The next 29 T cell receptor beta chains were all read from a single sample in a study of cytomegalovirus exposure and HLA in healthy donors. The repertoire was sequenced with immunoSEQ multiplex PCR; TCRdb's copy has only in-frame clones and lacks some. Of about 73,000 clones in the sample, 85% to 95% are singletons; the top ten hold less than 4%. The sample consisted of PBMCs. These receptors were obtained from a man younger than 35 in good health and CMV-seronegative.

This chain joins TRBV29-1 and TRBJ2-7, with TRBD1 matching 10 bases. Germline V gene lookup returns CDR1 SQVTM and CDR2 ANQGSEA. The CDR3 has 13 amino acids. V shed 1 base, J shed 7 bases, and the junction held 4 bases outside the gene matches. Written as DNA, the CDR3 is TGCAGCGTTGAAGGGACAGGGGGGAGTGAGCAGTACTTC. Translated: CSVEGTGGSEQYF.

In DNA form, the CDR3 reads TGTGCCAGCAGTTTCGGACTAGCGGGGGACACTCTTAGCACAGATACGCAGTATTTT. This codes for CASSFGLAGDTLSTDTQYF. The chain links TRBV28 to TRBJ2-3; 13 nucleotides match TRBD2. CDR3 length: 19 residues. Germline V CDR1 and CDR2: MDHEN, SYDVKM. V was clipped by 3 bases and J by 0 bases; unmatched bases: 9.

V and J are TRBV7-2 and TRBJ1-2, with TRBD1 matching over 12 bases. This CDR3 contains 17 residues. Germline lookup yields CDR1 SGHTA and CDR2 FQGNSA. J gave up 4 bases and V 1 base, and 7 bases lay outside the gene matches. CDR3 DNA sequence: TGTGCCAGCAGCTTAGGGCCCGGGACAGGGGGCGGCTATGGCTACACCTTC. It yields the protein CASSLGPGTGGGYGYTF.

The chain employs TRBV19 and TRBJ1-1, with a possible D match to TRBD1 (6 bases). In germline, CDR1 is LNHDA, CDR2 SQIVND (reference sequence). CDR3 length: 11 residues. V lost 3 bases, J lost 7 bases, and 6 bases lay in between. The chain's CDR3 is CASSIRGEAFF. The CDR3 region has the DNA TGTGCCAGTAGTATCAGGGGTGAAGCTTTCTTT. The full variable domain, completed using reference TRBV19 and TRBJ1-1, is DGGITQSPKYLFRKEGQNVTLSCEQNLNHDAMYWYRQDPGQGLRLIYYSQIVNDFQKGDIAEGYSVSREKKESFPLTVTSAQKNPTAFYLCASSIRGEAFFGQGTRLTVV.

The gene calls are TRBV7-9 and TRBJ1-1; perhaps TRBD1 as D (5 bases). Germline loops: CDR1 SEHNR, CDR2 FQNEAQ (reference sequence). The CDR3 contains 16 residues. V was trimmed by 0 bases and J by 6 bases, leaving 17 bases between them. CDR3 region: CASSLAVGPGAAEAFF. CDR3 nucleotide sequence: TGTGCCAGCAGCTTAGCCGTGGGCCCTGGGGCTGCTGAAGCTTTCTTT.

This CDR3 is CASSLAGTEGNTEAFF. Here the CDR3 DNA reads TGTGCCAGCAGCTTAGCAGGGACAGAGGGTAACACTGAAGCTTTCTTT. V and J are TRBV7-2 and TRBJ1-1, with 7 nucleotides matching TRBD1. The J segment lost 2 bases and the V segment lost 0 bases, leaving 6 bases of the junction unmatched. The CDR3 sequence is 16 residues long. Germline CDR1 SGHTA, CDR2 FQGNSA.

The chain uses TRBV7-2 and TRBJ2-5, with 7 positions matching TRBD1. The CDR3 has 15 residues. Trimming cost V 1 base and J 1 base; bases outside gene matches: 3. CDR1 and CDR2 (germline): SGHTA, FQGNSA. CDR3 sequence: CASSLGGTVQETQYF. CDR3 sequence (DNA): TGTGCCAGCAGCTTAGGGGGGACAGTCCAAGAGACCCAGTACTTC.

This chain connects TRBV28 to TRBJ2-3; TRBD2 might be the D (5 bases). The CDR3 has 14 residues. The germline V gene has CDR1 MDHEN and CDR2 SYDVKM. The ends were cut back, 4 bases at V and 0 bases at J, with 8 bases in the middle. CDR3 residues: CASSSRGSTDTQYF. The CDR3 nucleotides read TGTGCCAGCAGTTCCCGGGGAAGCACAGATACGCAGTATTTT.

This clone was seen a single time. The chain combines TRBV6-5 with TRBJ1-6; possibly TRBD1 for D (5 bases). The CDR3 runs to 15 residues. V lost 7 bases and J 6 bases, leaving 16 bases between the germline ends. Germline V lookup: CDR1 MNHEY, CDR2 SVGAGI. In DNA, the CDR3 is TGTGCCAGCAACGGGGGAATTGGGCCTAATTCACCCCTCCACTTT. Residues: CASNGGIGPNSPLHF.

The chain carries TRBV19 and TRBJ1-2; D may be TRBD1 (5 bases). V dropped 4 bases and J dropped 6 bases, with 15 bases sitting between them. The germline V gene encodes CDR1 LNHDA and CDR2 SQIVND (reference sequence). The CDR3 totals 14 residues. CDR3 DNA: TGTGCCAGTAGTACCCCCCCAGGGCGGAATGGCTACACCTTC. Amino acids: CASSTPPGRNGYTF.

This clone was counted many times. The V call is TRBV19, the J call TRBJ2-3, with TRBD1 identical over 7 bases. The CDR3 contains 13 residues. Per the germline V gene, CDR1 is LNHDA and CDR2 is SQIVND (reference sequence). J gave up 5 bases and V 3 bases, and 2 bases lay outside the gene matches. CDR3 in DNA: TGTGCCAGTAGTATTTACAGGGGAGATACGCAGTATTTT. Protein: CASSIYRGDTQYF.

The chain is built from TRBV6-5 and TRBJ1-2; D is unresolved. The germline V gene has CDR1 MNHEY and CDR2 SVGAGI. Trimming removed 0 bases at V and 4 bases at J, with 12 bases between. The CDR3 extends over 15 amino acids. In DNA, the CDR3 is TGTGCCAGCAGTTACTCGGCTATAGGGAGCTATGGCTACACCTTC. The encoded protein is CASSYSAIGSYGYTF.

This chain connects TRBV18 to TRBJ2-5, with D possibly being TRBD2 (7 bases). V lost 4 bases, J lost 4 bases, and 10 bases lay in between. This CDR3 comprises 13 residues. The germline CDR1 and CDR2 sequences are KGHSH and LQKENI. The DNA of the CDR3 is TGTGCCAGCTCACGGGGAGGGGGAGAGACCCAGTACTTC. This encodes CASSRGGGETQYF.

This chain joins TRBV2 and TRBJ2-5, with 9 nucleotides matching TRBD2. V was clipped by 6 bases and J by 1 base; unmatched bases: 6. The CDR3 spans 15 residues. Germline V gene lookup returns CDR1 SNHLY and CDR2 FYNNEI. The CDR3 loop is CASSKKAGGQETQYF. CDR3 bases: TGTGCCAGCAGCAAAAAAGCGGGGGGCCAAGAGACCCAGTACTTC.

V is TRBV7-9 and J is TRBJ2-6; maybe TRBD2 (6 bases). The V gene lost 5 bases and the J gene lost 3 bases, with 8 bases spanning the gap. From germline, CDR1 is SEHNR and CDR2 FQNEAQ (reference sequence). CDR3 length equals 14 residues. The CDR3 nucleotides read TGTGCCAGCAGCCCCGGGGGTGGGGCCAACGTCCTGACTTTC. It translates to CASSPGGGANVLTF.

The chain employs TRBV19 and TRBJ2-1; 10 nucleotides agree with TRBD2. Trimming cost V 6 bases and J 8 bases; bases outside gene matches: 10. The CDR3 is 15 amino acids. From germline, CDR1 is LNHDA and CDR2 SQIVND (reference sequence). CDR3 nucleotides: TGTGCCAGTAGGAGAGCGGGGGGGCCCATACATGAGCAGTTCTTC. Translation: CASRRAGGPIHEQFF.

V gene TRBV18 combines with J gene TRBJ1-5; 12 bases line up with TRBD1. The V and J ends lost 6 bases and 6 bases, in that order; junction bases with no gene match: 12. Germline assignment: CDR1 KGHSH and CDR2 LQKENI. This CDR3 spans 17 amino acids. CDR3 region: CASSPWEGQGAGQPQHF. The CDR3 nucleotides read TGTGCCAGCTCTCCTTGGGAGGGACAGGGGGCGGGTCAGCCCCAGCATTTT.

The chain combines TRBV9 with TRBJ2-5; tentatively, D is TRBD2 (6 bases). Germline values: CDR1 SGDLS, CDR2 YYNGEE. This CDR3 comprises 17 residues. Trimming took off 0 bases at V and 4 bases at J, with 19 bases between the two ends. The CDR3 protein is CASSVGRGASVLETQYF. The CDR3 bases are TGTGCCAGCAGCGTAGGACGCGGGGCATCTGTTTTAGAGACCCAGTACTTC. The complete variable domain, with remaining parts taken from reference TRBV9 and TRBJ2-5, reads DSGVTQTPKHLITATGQRVTLRCSPRSGDLSVYWYQQSLDQGLQFLIQYYNGEERAKGNILERFSAQQFPDLHSELNLSSLELGDSALYFCASSVGRGASVLETQYFGPGTRLLVL.

The chain combines TRBV19 with TRBJ1-5, with D perhaps matching TRBD1 (6 bases). V gave up 2 bases and J gave up 1 base, with 9 bases separating them. Germline assignment: CDR1 LNHDA and CDR2 SQIVND (reference sequence). The CDR3 spans 15 residues. In nucleotides, the CDR3 is TGTGCCAGTAGTATATGGACAGAAAGCAATCAGCCCCAGCATTTT. Translating gives CASSIWTESNQPQHF.

The chain carries TRBV28 and TRBJ2-7, with a tentative D call TRBD1 (6 bases). The CDR3 runs 14 residues. Trimming took off 7 bases at V and 0 bases at J, with 13 bases between the two ends. Germline-derived CDR1 and CDR2 are MDHEN and SYDVKM. The CDR3 nucleotides are TGTGCCAGCACTGGACAGACGTTCTCCTACGAGCAGTACTTC. Protein product: CASTGQTFSYEQYF.

The chain employs TRBV7-9 and TRBJ2-5, with D tentatively TRBD2 (7 bases). The CDR3 contains 15 residues. Germline V gene sequence: CDR1 SEHNR, CDR2 FQNEAQ (reference sequence). V was trimmed by 5 bases and J by 5 bases, leaving 18 bases between them. The CDR3, as DNA: TGTGCCAGCAGCCCCGCTGGGGGGGGCCAGGAGACCCAGTACTTC. The encoded protein is CASSPAGGGQETQYF.

This chain connects TRBV9 to TRBJ2-1; perhaps TRBD2 as D (5 bases). The CDR3 loop spans 15 amino acids. Trimming cost V 4 bases and J 5 bases, with 16 bases left between them. CDR1 is SGDLS and CDR2 is YYNGEE in the germline V gene. CDR3 sequence reads: CASSSTLAGHNEQFF. CDR3 nucleotide sequence: TGTGCCAGCAGCTCGACCCTAGCTGGCCACAATGAGCAGTTCTTC.

This CDR3 reads CASRGGAGNTEAFF. The CDR3 coding sequence is TGCGCCAGCAGGGGGGGGGCTGGGAACACTGAAGCTTTCTTT. The chain carries TRBV5-1 and TRBJ1-1; perhaps TRBD1 as D (6 bases). The CDR3 totals 14 residues. Germline V gene sequence: CDR1 SGHRS, CDR2 YFSETQ. Trimming removed 5 bases from V and 1 base from J, with 12 bases in between.

The CDR3 loop reads CAISGGEAPGANVLTF. CDR3 in DNA: TGTGCCATCAGTGGAGGTGAGGCGCCTGGGGCCAACGTCCTGACTTTC. J is TRBJ2-6 and V is TRBV10-3, with D uncertain. The V gene lost 4 bases and the J gene lost 2 bases, with 12 bases spanning the gap. Germline-derived CDR1 and CDR2 are ENHRY and SYGVKD. This CDR3 is 16 amino acids long.

This chain uses TRBV19 with TRBJ2-3; 10 bases line up with TRBD2. V dropped 4 bases and J dropped 2; count of bases not matched to a gene: 6. Germline V gene sequence: CDR1 LNHDA, CDR2 SQIVND (reference sequence). The CDR3 is 16 residues long. The CDR3 loop reads CASSNALAGYTDTQYF. CDR3 DNA sequence: TGTGCCAGTAGTAACGCACTAGCGGGGTACACAGATACGCAGTATTTT. Full variable domain (rest looked up from reference TRBV19 and TRBJ2-3): DGGITQSPKYLFRKEGQNVTLSCEQNLNHDAMYWYRQDPGQGLRLIYYSQIVNDFQKGDIAEGYSVSREKKESFPLTVTSAQKNPTAFYLCASSNALAGYTDTQYFGPGTRLTVL.

V usage is TRBV4-1 and J usage is TRBJ2-5, with 7 bases identical to TRBD2. The length of the CDR3 is 16 residues. The V segment lost 0 bases and the J segment 2 bases; nucleotides outside the gene matches: 6. CDR1 MGHRA and CDR2 YSYEKL come from the germline V gene. The CDR3 region has the DNA TGCGCCAGCAGCCAAGATGGGAGGGGATCGCAAGAGACCCAGTACTTC. Residues: CASSQDGRGSQETQYF.

The chain couples TRBV9 to TRBJ2-2; no definite D call. V was clipped by 4 bases and J by 3 bases, with 4 bases between them. This CDR3 contains 12 residues. Germline lookup yields CDR1 SGDLS and CDR2 YYNGEE. CDR3 DNA sequence: TGTGCCAGCAGCCCTTACACCGGGGAGCTGTTTTTT. Amino acid sequence: CASSPYTGELFF. The variable domain in full, with the rest retrieved from reference TRBV9 and TRBJ2-2, is DSGVTQTPKHLITATGQRVTLRCSPRSGDLSVYWYQQSLDQGLQFLIQYYNGEERAKGNILERFSAQQFPDLHSELNLSSLELGDSALYFCASSPYTGELFFGEGSRLTVL.

The chain's CDR3 is CASSTAAFAEAFF. Written as DNA, the CDR3 is TGTGCCAGCAGCACCGCCGCGTTTGCTGAAGCTTTCTTT. This chain links TRBV7-9 with TRBJ1-1; D not certain. In germline, CDR1 is SEHNR, CDR2 FQNEAQ (reference sequence). Between the trimmed V and J ends, which lost 5 bases and 6 bases, there was a span of 13 bases. This CDR3 has 13 residues.

The rearrangement joins TRBV10-2 to TRBJ2-7; TRBD1 might be the D (9 bases). Looked up from germline, CDR1 is WSHSY and CDR2 is SAAADI. CDR3 size: 16 residues. The V end lost 10 bases, the J end lost 1 base, and 23 bases lay between the germline ends. The DNA for the CDR3 is TGCGCCACCGGGGGGGCTACCGGGACAGGGTCCTACGAGCAGTACTTC. Translating gives CATGGATGTGSYEQYF.